The 3 T cell receptor beta chains below were found in one sample sequenced in a study of T cell changes during pregnancy in multiple sclerosis. Clones were sequenced by immunoSEQ multiplex PCR, and TCRdb holds only the in-frame ones, with some missing. In the table there are more than 45,000 clones, around 90% of which are singletons. The sample consisted of CD4+ T cells from peripheral blood mononuclear cells, taken in the second trimester of pregnancy. The receptors shown here come from a female donor with multiple sclerosis, enrolled in a pregnancy study.

The chain is built from TRBV15 and TRBJ2-3; tentative D call: TRBD2 (5 bases). Trimming removed 5 bases at V and 4 bases at J, with 7 bases between. Looked up from germline, CDR1 is LNHNV and CDR2 is YYDKDF (reference sequence). The CDR3 spans 12 residues. CDR3 in amino acids: CATSRAADTQYF. The CDR3 DNA follows: TGTGCCACCAGCCGAGCGGCAGATACGCAGTATTTT.

The chain couples TRBV12-5 to TRBJ1-1, with 7 positions matching TRBD1. CDR3 length equals 20 residues. Germline lookup yields CDR1 LGHNT and CDR2 FRNRAP. Trimming at V came to 6 bases and at J to 0 bases, leaving 22 bases not matched to a gene. The CDR3 reads CASGPTTIRGTAGMNTEAFF. Here the CDR3 DNA reads TGTGCTAGTGGCCCTACTACTATCCGGGGGACAGCTGGGATGAACACTGAAGCTTTCTTT.

The chain carries TRBV6-5 and TRBJ1-6, with a tentative D call TRBD1 (6 bases). V gave up 4 bases and J gave up 4 bases, with 11 bases separating them. Germline V CDR1 and CDR2: MNHEY, SVGAGI. The CDR3 spans 15 residues. CDR3 nucleotide sequence: TGTGCCAGCAGTTTCGGACAGTCTTATAATTCACCCCTCCACTTT. This sequence encodes CASSFGQSYNSPLHF.